This note documents a single T cell receptor beta chain sequence. Antigen: not known. These data belong to a study of shared clonotypes between healthy human individuals. Repertoires were generated with immunoSEQ multiplex PCR, while TCRdb's copy carries only in-frame clones and drops some. The sample has roughly 680,000 clones, 55% to 80% seen once. Study outcomes and limitations: In general, naive subsets displayed greater estimated richness than memory subsets did.

The receptor was derived from a woman aged 25 to 39 in good health. Sample: memory CD4+ T cells sorted from blood. The subset: CD45RA-negative fraction.

The CDR3 protein is CASSKVSTGSGEGYTF. The CDR3 region has the DNA TGTGCCAGCAGCAAAGTATCGACAGGGAGTGGGGAAGGCTACACCTTC. The V call is TRBV11-2, the J call TRBJ1-2, with 7 bases lining up with TRBD1. With 5 bases clipped from V and 8 bases from J, the junction kept 17 bases outside the gene matches. The CDR3 totals 16 residues. Germline CDR1 reads SGHAT; CDR2 reads FQNNGV.